The T cell receptor beta chain under discussion was sequenced for a study of blood T cell repertoires in COVID-19. About the study: The cDNA or gDNA used as material had been derived from T cells, B-cell-depleted T cells, or PBMCs.

Assay used: immunoSEQ multiplex PCR; TCRdb lists only in-frame clones, some missing. The sample consists of tens of thousands of clones, 80% to 85% of them appearing once. Those enrolled in Seattle joined during active infection and were followed longitudinally afterward. This CDR3 is 19 amino acids long. V was clipped by 5 bases and J by 6 bases; unmatched bases: 19. Germline CDR1 and CDR2: LNHDA and SQIVND (reference sequence). The sequence came from a man older than 75 with COVID-19, enrolled during active disease. The gene calls are TRBV19 and TRBJ1-5, with TRBD1 matching over 10 bases. Sequencing was carried out using peripheral blood. CDR3 in DNA: TGTGCCAGTAGTCTAATCCCCGGGACAGGGGAAGGTAGCGCTCAGCCCCAGCATTTT. This gives the protein CASSLIPGTGEGSAQPQHF.